This T cell receptor (beta chain) appears in the sequencing data of a study of cytomegalovirus exposure and HLA in healthy donors. With 2 bases removed from V and 4 bases from J, the gap between germline ends came to 8 bases. The CDR3 covers 13 residues. Per the germline V gene, CDR1 is SEHNR and CDR2 is FQNEAQ (reference sequence). Researchers ran the PCR with 60 Vbeta and 13 Jbeta primers. Profiled with immunoSEQ multiplex PCR; TCRdb holds only in-frame clones, not every one. The profile shows about 130,000 clones, roughly 68% of them singletons. This sequence joins TRBV7-9 and TRBJ1-1; D might be TRBD1 (5 bases). The sequenced material came from PBMCs. This sequence was found in a woman aged 45 to 65 in good health and CMV-seropositive. The CDR3 coding sequence is TGTGCCAGCAGCTTACGCAGGGCCACTGAAGCTTTCTTT. It is translated as CASSLRRATEAFF. The entire variable domain, with the rest obtained from reference TRBV7-9 and TRBJ1-1, is as follows: DTGVSQNPRHKITKRGQNVTFRCDPISEHNRLYWYRQTLGQGPEFLTYFQNEAQLEKSRLLSDRFSAERPKGSFSTLEIQRTEQGDSAMYLCASSLRRATEAFFGQGTRLTVV.